This T cell receptor (beta chain) was sequenced for a study of monozygotic twins with cystic fibrosis. Study conclusions and caveats: Monozygotic CF twins shared more identical nucleotide clonotypes than unrelated patients. In 13 of 16 pairs, V gene usage was closest to the co-twin's. The repertoire was suggested to be naive-dominated, clonality median about 0.01.

Measured with immunoSEQ multiplex PCR; TCRdb has only the in-frame clones, and not every one. The sample consists of 15,000 or so clones, around 98% of them appearing once. V gave up 6 bases and J gave up 1 base, with 10 bases separating them. Per the germline V gene, CDR1 is SNHLY and CDR2 is FYNNEI. The CDR3 consists of 14 residues. Comment on this clone: What it binds is not known.

The V and J genes are TRBV2 and TRBJ1-5, with D unresolved. Specimen: blood. This receptor was taken from a girl aged 2 to 9 with cystic fibrosis. The CDR3 sequence is CASRVGLSNQPQHF. The CDR3 DNA reads TGTGCCAGCAGGGTAGGGCTCAGCAATCAGCCCCAGCATTTT.